These 15 T cell receptor beta chains came from one sample sequenced in a study of T cells in Graves' hyperthyroidism and ophthalmopathy. Amplified TCR beta CDR3 regions derived from RNA transcripts. In the first-round RT-PCR of the TCR CDR3, the HTBI primer set was used. TCRdb recomputed calls from the multiplex PCR reads with MiXCR, one row per CDR3 protein. The sample holds hundreds of thousands of distinct CDR3 sequences, less than 15% seen once. Sequencing was performed on blood. All receptors come from a woman younger than 35 with Graves' hyperthyroidism.

A few counts support this clonotype. V is TRBV20-1 and J is TRBJ2-6, with 13 positions matching TRBD2. Germline lookup yields CDR1 DFQATT and CDR2 SNEGSKA (reference sequence). The V and J ends lost 5 bases and 3 bases, in that order; junction bases with no gene match: 4. CDR3 length: 16 amino acids. CDR3 sequence reads: CSASLAGGLGANVLTF. The CDR3 nucleotides read TGCAGTGCTTCACTAGCGGGGGGGCTTGGGGCCAACGTCCTGACTTTC.

This clonotype was observed at least ten times. The chain employs TRBV9 and TRBJ2-3, with D unclear. The V and J ends lost 10 bases and 6 bases respectively, with 12 bases between them. Germline CDR1 is SGDLS and CDR2 is YYNGEE. The CDR3 is 11 residues long. The CDR3 DNA is TGTGCCGCTCTGATAAGGGATACGCAGTATTTT. Amino acids: CAALIRDTQYF.

The chain employs TRBV19 and TRBJ1-6; no clear D gene. The CDR3 length is 13 residues. Trimming pared 5 bases from V and 7 bases from J, leaving 9 bases between. CDR1 and CDR2 from the germline V gene are LNHDA and SQIVND (reference sequence). In nucleotides, the CDR3 is TGTGCCAGTAGTCCGCGGACCAATTCACCCCTCCACTTT. Translated: CASSPRTNSPLHF.

The chain has TRBV28 and TRBJ1-6, with 9 bases that match TRBD1. This CDR3 has 13 amino acids. Germline assignment: CDR1 MDHEN and CDR2 SYDVKM. V trimming: 5 bases; J trimming: 10 bases; junction bases outside the gene matches: 3. The CDR3 protein is CASSGDRESPLHF. As DNA, the CDR3 is TGTGCCAGCAGTGGGGACAGGGAGTCACCCCTCCACTTT.

The table lists this clonotype with a few counts. The chain recombines TRBV18 with TRBJ1-2; D is perhaps TRBD1 (6 bases). The CDR3 is made up of 16 amino acids. Trimming shortened V by 2 bases and J by 0 bases, and 13 bases separated the two germline ends. CDR1 and CDR2 from the germline V gene are KGHSH and LQKENI. The CDR3 loop reads CASSPAANRANYGYTF. CDR3 in DNA: TGTGCCAGCTCACCAGCGGCAAACAGGGCTAACTATGGCTACACCTTC.

The CDR3 DNA is TGTGCCAGTGGGGACTATCAGCCCCAGCATTTT. Its translation is CASGDYQPQHF. The gene calls are TRBV19 and TRBJ1-5, with D perhaps TRBD1 (5 bases). V gave up 8 bases and J gave up 5 bases, with 7 bases separating them. The CDR3 has 11 amino acids. Germline CDR1 LNHDA, CDR2 SQIVND (reference sequence).

The chain has TRBV20-1 and TRBJ2-5; possibly TRBD1 for D (5 bases). Germline V gene lookup returns CDR1 DFQATT and CDR2 SNEGSKA (reference sequence). There are 13 residues in the CDR3. Trimming took 7 bases from V and 1 from J, leaving 13 bases between them. The CDR3: CSGYRDSQETQYF. The DNA of the CDR3 is TGCAGTGGGTATCGTGACAGCCAAGAGACCCAGTACTTC.

V gene TRBV20-1 combines with J gene TRBJ1-6; TRBD1 agrees at 7 bases. Germline CDR1 is DFQATT and CDR2 is SNEGSKA (reference sequence). The CDR3 consists of 15 residues. V shed 3 bases and J 9 bases; nucleotides not matched to a gene: 11. The CDR3 loop is CSASQTGTEVSPLHF. CDR3 nucleotide sequence: TGCAGTGCTAGCCAAACCGGGACAGAGGTTTCACCCCTCCACTTT.

Only a few counts were recorded for this clonotype. The chain couples TRBV2 to TRBJ1-4; possibly TRBD1 for D (5 bases). The V end was cut by 6 bases, the J end by 4 bases, with 12 bases between. From germline, CDR1 is SNHLY and CDR2 FYNNEI. This CDR3 has 14 amino acids. In DNA form, the CDR3 reads TGTGCCAGCAGCGCACAGGTCTTTAATGAAAAACTGTTTTTT. Residues: CASSAQVFNEKLFF.

This clonotype was counted at least ten times. The V gene is TRBV28, the J gene TRBJ2-1; D not resolved. The germline gives CDR1 MDHEN, CDR2 SYDVKM. The CDR3 spans 13 residues. The germline V and J ends were trimmed by 2 bases and 8 bases, with 10 bases remaining between them. CDR3 nucleotides: TGTGCCAGCAGTTTAGCCCGCCCCCATGAGCAGTTCTTC. Translation: CASSLARPHEQFF.

This clonotype came up a few times. The V and J genes are TRBV6-1 and TRBJ1-6, with D maybe TRBD1 (6 bases). The germline CDR1 and CDR2 sequences are MNHNS and SASEGT. V dropped 7 bases and J dropped 5 bases, with 15 bases sitting between them. The CDR3 sequence is 15 residues long. The CDR3 DNA reads as TGTGCCAGCAAAACGGGGGGCCTGGATAATTCACCCCTCCACTTT. Encoded protein: CASKTGGLDNSPLHF.

This clonotype came up many times. V and J are TRBV2 and TRBJ2-1, with 10 positions matching TRBD2. The CDR3 is 15 amino acids. The ends lost 5 bases at V and 1 base at J; junction bases unmatched: 2. From germline, CDR1 is SNHLY and CDR2 FYNNEI. Written as DNA, the CDR3 is TGTGCCAGCAGTAAGACTAGCGGGTCCTACAATGAGCAGTTCTTC. It yields the protein CASSKTSGSYNEQFF.

This clonotype came up a few times. V gene TRBV7-9 combines with J gene TRBJ2-4; D unclear. CDR3 length equals 15 residues. V was cut by 5 bases and J by 0 bases, with 11 bases left in between. From germline, CDR1 is SEHNR and CDR2 FQNEAQ (reference sequence). DNA for the CDR3: TGTGCCAGCAGCCCCGCTGAATTAGCCAAAAACATTCAGTACTTC. This sequence encodes CASSPAELAKNIQYF. Full variable domain (missing parts from reference TRBV7-9 and TRBJ2-4): DTGVSQNPRHKITKRGQNVTFRCDPISEHNRLYWYRQTLGQGPEFLTYFQNEAQLEKSRLLSDRFSAERPKGSFSTLEIQRTEQGDSAMYLCASSPAELAKNIQYFGAGTRLSVL.

The rearrangement joins TRBV29-1 to TRBJ1-1, with TRBD1 identical over 8 bases. Losses at the gene ends were 6 bases for V and 1 base for J; bases not matched to a gene: 10. Germline CDR1 reads SQVTM; CDR2 reads ANQGSEA. The CDR3 contains 15 residues. CDR3 sequence reads: CSVSKGGTGNTEAFF. The CDR3 nucleotides are TGCAGCGTCTCCAAAGGGGGGACAGGGAACACTGAAGCTTTCTTT.

The V and J genes are TRBV9 and TRBJ2-1, with D possibly TRBD1 on 6 matching bases. The CDR3 length is 16 residues. The V and J ends lost 2 bases and 5 bases respectively, with 17 bases between them. Germline-derived CDR1 and CDR2 are SGDLS and YYNGEE. CDR3 loop: CASSVQAGENNNEQFF. In DNA form, the CDR3 reads TGTGCCAGCAGCGTCCAAGCAGGGGAGAATAACAATGAGCAGTTCTTC.